This T cell receptor beta chain stems from a study of T cell responses to AZD1222 COVID-19 vaccine. The CDR3 loop spans 15 amino acids. Germline assignment: CDR1 SGHAT and CDR2 FQNNGV. V dropped 3 bases and J dropped 2 bases, with 13 bases sitting between them. Generated by immunoSEQ multiplex PCR, the TCRdb table keeps only in-frame clones and is missing some. This sample has tens of thousands of clones; about 84% occur once, and the top ten carry approximately 22%. This TCR was recovered from an adult in good health. The rearrangement joins TRBV11-2 to TRBJ1-1; D is possibly TRBD1 (5 bases). The sequencing here drew on peripheral blood, taken on day 0 of AZD1222 vaccination. The CDR3 region has the DNA TGTGCCAGCAGCTTCCCAGGGTGGGGAAACACTGAAGCTTTCTTT. This sequence encodes CASSFPGWGNTEAFF.